This T cell receptor beta chain was retrieved from a study of blood T cell repertoires in COVID-19. In the study overall: Samples taken during acute and convalescent COVID-19 were collected in the United States, Italy and Spain. From T cells, B-cell-depleted T cells, or PBMCs came the material, which was cDNA or gDNA.

Original processing notes: Amplification of reference gene primers provided the estimated nucleated cell counts. The data were produced by immunoSEQ multiplex PCR, yet TCRdb's version contains in-frame clones alone and is incomplete. That table gives V, J and clone size, and the DNA gave D and trimming. The sample includes some 150,000 clones, 80% to 90% of them seen just once. From germline, CDR1 is SGHDN and CDR2 FVKESK. The CDR3 has 14 amino acids. V lost 3 bases, J lost 2 bases, and 3 bases stayed unmatched. The sequencing sample was made of peripheral blood. The V call is TRBV14, the J call TRBJ2-7, with 8 bases that match TRBD1. This TCR derives from a woman between 40 and 50 years old with acute or convalescent COVID-19. The chain's CDR3 is CASSHRTGTYEQYF. In DNA form, the CDR3 reads TGTGCCAGCAGCCATAGGACAGGGACCTACGAGCAGTACTTC. Full variable domain (outside the CDR3, taken from reference TRBV14 and TRBJ2-7): EAGVTQFPSHSVIEKGQTVTLRCDPISGHDNLYWYRRVMGKEIKFLLHFVKESKQDESGMPNNRFLAERTGGTYSTLKVQPAELEDSGVYFCASSHRTGTYEQYFGPGTRLTVT.